The 29 T cell receptor beta chains below were found in one sample sequenced in a study of monozygotic twins with inflammatory bowel disease. Each CDR3 protein gets one entry in TCRdb, which reprocessed the 5' RACE reads and gives no DNA. The table counts approximately 400,000 distinct CDR3 sequences; around 2.6% lies in the top ten. Sequenced input: blood. The receptors here all came from a human donor with ulcerative colitis or Crohn's disease, or a healthy co-twin of an affected twin (not recorded which).

The chain has TRBV20-1 and TRBJ2-1; the TCRdb call, TRBD1, lacks DNA for checking. CDR1 is DFQATT and CDR2 is SNEGSKA in the germline V gene (reference sequence). This CDR3 comprises 14 residues. The CDR3 loop is CSARDGAFYNEQFF.

This chain links TRBV19 with TRBJ1-1; TCRdb selects TRBD1, and the lack of DNA leaves this call unchecked. Looked up from germline, CDR1 is LNHDA and CDR2 is SQIVND (reference sequence). CDR3 length: 15 residues. The CDR3 loop reads CASSTGTGGNTEAFF.

The chain uses TRBV5-1 and TRBJ2-1; there is no DNA to check the TCRdb D call of TRBD2. Germline V gene lookup returns CDR1 SGHRS and CDR2 YFSETQ. CDR3 length: 16 residues. The CDR3 reads CASSLGSGGTYNEQFF.

This sequence joins TRBV18 and TRBJ2-7. The CDR3 consists of 11 residues. From germline, CDR1 is KGHSH and CDR2 LQKENI. The CDR3 protein is CARPDPYEQYF.

The chain links TRBV6-5 to TRBJ1-6. The CDR3 loop spans 13 amino acids. Germline V gene lookup returns CDR1 MNHEY and CDR2 SVGAGI. The chain's CDR3 is CASRIQSNSPLHF.

The genes are TRBV30 and TRBJ1-4; TCRdb's D gene call, TRBD1, goes unchecked for lack of DNA. Germline CDR1 reads GTSNPN; CDR2 reads SVGIG (reference sequence). The CDR3 runs to 13 residues. CDR3 residues: CALEGQPNEKLFF.

This sequence joins TRBV4-1 and TRBJ2-7; the D gene TCRdb calls, TRBD1, cannot be checked with no DNA. The CDR3 extends over 14 amino acids. Germline V gene sequence: CDR1 MGHRA, CDR2 YSYEKL. CDR3 sequence reads: CASSQETGRSEQYF.

The chain couples TRBV28 to TRBJ2-2. CDR1 and CDR2 from the germline V gene are MDHEN and SYDVKM. The CDR3 spans 17 residues. This chain's CDR3 is CASSFPLGTANTGELFF.

The V call is TRBV19, the J call TRBJ2-1; the D call of TRBD1 rests on TCRdb alone, since no DNA is present to check it. Germline V gene sequence: CDR1 LNHDA, CDR2 SQIVND (reference sequence). The CDR3 has 12 amino acids. This CDR3 is CASSMGASEQFF.

The J gene is TRBJ2-7, the V gene TRBV4-2; the TCRdb call, TRBD2, lacks DNA for checking. Germline loops: CDR1 LGHNA, CDR2 YNFKEQ. This CDR3 contains 15 residues. CDR3 protein: CASSQDRTSGNEQYF.

This rearrangement joins TRBV20-1 to TRBJ1-1. This CDR3 is 11 amino acids long. Germline CDR1 reads DFQATT; CDR2 reads SNEGSKA (reference sequence). This CDR3 reads CSAGYYTEAFF.

The chain carries TRBV6-5 and TRBJ2-7; as DNA is missing, the TRBD1 call by TCRdb cannot be tested. CDR1 is MNHEY and CDR2 is SVGAGI in the germline V gene. This CDR3 comprises 13 residues. Here the CDR3 reads CASSYPAGQEQYF.

V usage is TRBV7-2 and J usage is TRBJ1-5. There are 15 residues in the CDR3. Looked up from germline, CDR1 is SGHTA and CDR2 is FQGNSA. CDR3 sequence: CASSPQRARNQPQHF. Full variable domain (remainder filled in from reference TRBV7-2 and TRBJ1-5): GAGVSQSPSNKVTEKGKDVELRCDPISGHTALYWYRQSLGQGLEFLIYFQGNSAPDKSGLPSDRFSAERTGGSVSTLTIQRTQQEDSAVYLCASSPQRARNQPQHFGDGTRLSIL.

The chain joins TRBV29-1 to TRBJ1-4; TCRdb names TRBD1, which stays unverified in the absence of DNA. This CDR3 has 14 residues. Germline CDR1 and CDR2: SQVTM and ANQGSEA. CDR3 sequence reads: CSVQTGTGGEKLFF. Full variable domain (remainder filled in from reference TRBV29-1 and TRBJ1-4): SAVISQKPSRDICQRGTSLTIQCQVDSQVTMMFWYRQQPGQSLTLIATANQGSEATYESGFVIDKFPISRPNLTFSTLTVSNMSPEDSSIYLCSVQTGTGGEKLFFGSGTQLSVL.

V and J are TRBV7-9 and TRBJ2-2; TCRdb selects TRBD1, and the lack of DNA leaves this call unchecked. CDR1 is SEHNR and CDR2 is FQNEAQ in the germline V gene (reference sequence). The CDR3 covers 16 residues. The CDR3 loop reads CASSTPLRGVTGELFF.

The genes are TRBV2 and TRBJ1-2. This CDR3 is 18 amino acids long. CDR1 is SNHLY and CDR2 is FYNNEI in the germline V gene. CDR3: CASSEARRGSSENYGYTF.

The chain combines TRBV15 with TRBJ1-1. CDR3 length: 13 amino acids. In germline, CDR1 is LNHNV, CDR2 YYDKDF (reference sequence). The CDR3 protein is CATSRDIESEAFF.

The CDR3 sequence is CASILDRGLGTEAFF. The chain recombines TRBV6-2 or TRBV6-3 with TRBJ1-1; TCRdb proposes TRBD1, but this gene call is untestable without DNA. CDR3 size: 15 residues. Germline V CDR1 and CDR2: MNHEY, SVGEGT.

The chain is built from TRBV7-3 and TRBJ2-7; there is no DNA to check the TCRdb D call of TRBD1. CDR1 is SGHTA and CDR2 is FQGTGA in the germline V gene. The CDR3 covers 14 residues. CDR3 sequence reads: CASSKGTPTDEQYF. Drawing the rest from reference TRBV7-3 and TRBJ2-7, the complete variable domain is GAGVSQTPSNKVTEKGKYVELRCDPISGHTALYWYRQSLGQGPEFLIYFQGTGAADDSGLPNDRFFAVRPEGSVSTLKIQRTERGDSAVYLCASSKGTPTDEQYFGPGTRLTVT.

This sequence joins TRBV30 and TRBJ1-2. Germline V gene lookup returns CDR1 GTSNPN and CDR2 SVGIG (reference sequence). This CDR3 region has 11 residues. The CDR3: CAWSGVLGYTF.

The chain uses TRBV19 and TRBJ1-1. This CDR3 region has 11 residues. CDR1 and CDR2 (germline): LNHDA, SQIVND (reference sequence). CDR3 residues: CASSSGLGAFF.

The rearrangement uses TRBV6-5 and TRBJ2-7; TCRdb reports TRBD2, a call that lacks DNA to check it against. The germline CDR1 and CDR2 sequences are MNHEY and SVGAGI. The CDR3 is 14 amino acids. The CDR3 sequence: CASSSRRGFYEQYF.

This CDR3 reads CASSEAGGVRSYEQYF. The chain carries TRBV11-2 and TRBJ2-7; absent DNA, TCRdb's TRBD2 call cannot be checked. The germline V gene has CDR1 SGHAT and CDR2 FQNNGV. This CDR3 has 16 residues.

CDR3 sequence: CASSLGQWLTEAFF. The chain recombines TRBV5-1 with TRBJ1-1; TCRdb gives TRBD1 as the D gene, but with no DNA this cannot be confirmed. In germline, CDR1 is SGHRS, CDR2 YFSETQ. This CDR3 has 14 residues. Looking up the rest from reference TRBV5-1 and TRBJ1-1 gives the full variable domain: KAGVTQTPRYLIKTRGQQVTLSCSPISGHRSVSWYQQTPGQGLQFLFEYFSETQRNKGNFPGRFSGRQFSNSRSEMNVSTLELGDSALYLCASSLGQWLTEAFFGQGTRLTVV.

This CDR3 reads CASSFTGGRSTGELFF. The V call is TRBV5-1, the J call TRBJ2-2; checking the TCRdb D call of TRBD1 is not possible without DNA. The CDR3 consists of 16 residues. Germline CDR1 reads SGHRS; CDR2 reads YFSETQ.

The chain uses TRBV20-1 and TRBJ1-1; TCRdb selects TRBD1, and the lack of DNA leaves this call unchecked. The CDR3 runs to 13 residues. Germline CDR1 reads DFQATT; CDR2 reads SNEGSKA (reference sequence). This chain's CDR3 is CSARAGTGTEAFF.

The chain links TRBV7-6 to TRBJ1-5. The CDR3 contains 15 residues. Germline CDR1 and CDR2: SGHVS and FNYEAQ. The CDR3 is CASSPRLGTNQPQHF.

The chain recombines TRBV4-1 with TRBJ1-2; TCRdb reports TRBD1, a call that lacks DNA to check it against. Per germline, CDR1 MGHRA and CDR2 YSYEKL. CDR3 size: 14 residues. This CDR3 reads CASSQGQTVYGYTF.

The V gene is TRBV5-1, the J gene TRBJ2-5; lacking DNA, the TRBD2 call made by TCRdb goes unchecked. Germline CDR1 and CDR2: SGHRS and YFSETQ. The CDR3 is made up of 15 amino acids. This chain's CDR3 is CASSLAGRLAETQYF.